Presented here are 16 T cell receptor beta chains from one specimen sequenced in a study of shared clonotypes between healthy human individuals. The assay was immunoSEQ multiplex PCR, and TCRdb's table has in-frame clones only and misses some. The sample has about 470,000 clones; about 76% are singletons. Sequenced sample: PBMCs. These receptors were taken from a woman aged 40-49 years in good health. Some clones in this sample may be carry-over from other donors' samples.

The chain recombines TRBV15 with TRBJ2-3; perhaps TRBD2 as D (6 bases). With 1 base removed from V and 0 bases from J, the gap between germline ends came to 17 bases. Germline CDR1 LNHNV, CDR2 YYDKDF (reference sequence). The CDR3 extends over 18 amino acids. The DNA of the CDR3 is TGTGCCACCAGCAGAGGTAGCGGCCCGGCTGGTAGCACAGATACGCAGTATTTT. Protein: CATSRGSGPAGSTDTQYF.

This rearrangement joins TRBV5-1 to TRBJ2-1; 7 positions agree with TRBD1. V shed 6 bases and J 5 bases; nucleotides not matched to a gene: 5. The CDR3 is 13 residues long. Germline V CDR1 and CDR2: SGHRS, YFSETQ. The CDR3 here is CASTTTGNNEQFF. In DNA, the CDR3 is TGCGCCAGCACCACGACAGGGAACAATGAGCAGTTCTTC.

V and J are TRBV11-1 and TRBJ2-1; 13 bases line up with TRBD2. Germline values: CDR1 SGHAT, CDR2 FQDESV (reference sequence). This CDR3 is 18 amino acids long. With V trimmed by 5 bases and J by 7 bases, 14 bases remained unmatched. The CDR3 nucleotides are TGTGCCAGCAGCCTCCAAGGCGTAGGACTAGCGGGAGTAAATGAGCAGTTCTTC. This gives the protein CASSLQGVGLAGVNEQFF. Variable domain in full (rest from reference TRBV11-1 and TRBJ2-1): EAEVAQSPRYKITEKSQAVAFWCDPISGHATLYWYRQILGQGPELLVQFQDESVVDDSQLPKDRFSAERLKGVDSTLKIQPAELGDSAMYLCASSLQGVGLAGVNEQFFGPGTRLTVL.

The V gene is TRBV5-1, the J gene TRBJ1-1; perhaps TRBD1 as D (5 bases). V dropped 3 bases and J dropped 4 bases, with 16 bases sitting between them. Germline V gene lookup returns CDR1 SGHRS and CDR2 YFSETQ. This CDR3 contains 15 residues. In nucleotides, the CDR3 is TGCGCCAGCAGCTCACACGGAAGGGGAAGCACTGAAGCTTTCTTT. Protein: CASSSHGRGSTEAFF.

This clone came up once. This sequence joins TRBV9 and TRBJ1-5; 8 bases match TRBD1. The V gene end was trimmed by 6 bases and the J gene end by 5 bases; junction bases not matched to a gene: 4. The germline gives CDR1 SGDLS, CDR2 YYNGEE. The CDR3 is 13 amino acids. The CDR3 coding sequence is TGTGCCAGCAACAGGGGGGCCGATCAGCCCCAGCATTTT. The encoded protein is CASNRGADQPQHF.

This chain connects TRBV27 to TRBJ1-1, with 9 bases lining up with TRBD1. Losses at the gene ends were 5 bases for V and 11 bases for J; bases not matched to a gene: 15. This CDR3 has 15 residues. CDR1 MNHEY and CDR2 SMNVEV come from the germline V gene (reference sequence). The CDR3 sequence is CASSPQTPGTGSAFF. The CDR3 DNA reads TGTGCCAGCAGTCCGCAAACCCCCGGGACAGGGTCGGCTTTCTTT.

V and J are TRBV30 and TRBJ2-7; no firm D call. The CDR3 is 13 residues long. The germline V gene encodes CDR1 GTSNPN and CDR2 SVGIG (reference sequence). The V end lost 5 bases, the J end lost 1 base, and 12 bases lay between the germline ends. The CDR3 sequence: CAWRTEFSYEQYF. The DNA of the CDR3 is TGTGCCTGGCGGACGGAGTTTTCCTACGAGCAGTACTTC.

This clone appeared a single time. This chain connects TRBV18 to TRBJ2-5, with 10 bases aligning to TRBD1. Trimming took 3 bases from V and 5 from J; bases not matched to a gene: 3. Germline CDR1 and CDR2: KGHSH and LQKENI. The CDR3 spans 14 residues. CDR3 region: CASSPPDRGETQYF. CDR3 sequence (DNA): TGTGCCAGCTCACCCCCGGACAGGGGGGAGACCCAGTACTTC.

With respect to this clone: Other DNA variants within this sample encode the same CDR3. V usage is TRBV29-1 and J usage is TRBJ2-1; 8 bases fit TRBD1. The CDR3 is made up of 16 amino acids. Germline V gene data show CDR1 as SQVTM and CDR2 as ANQGSEA. J lost 0 bases, V lost 0 bases, and 4 bases had no gene match. The CDR3 sequence is CSVEEGTGGSYNEQFF. The CDR3 coding sequence is TGCAGCGTTGAAGAAGGGACAGGTGGCTCCTACAATGAGCAGTTCTTC.

In this sample, this clone turned up once. This rearrangement joins TRBV4-1 to TRBJ2-3; D unresolved. Germline lookup yields CDR1 MGHRA and CDR2 YSYEKL. The CDR3 has 13 amino acids. V gave up 5 bases and J gave up 4 bases, with 10 bases separating them. Here the CDR3 reads CASSSPYADTQYF. CDR3 nucleotide sequence: TGCGCCAGCAGCTCTCCGTATGCAGATACGCAGTATTTT.

This clone was detected a few times. The genes are TRBV18 and TRBJ2-3, with D possibly TRBD2 on 6 matching bases. V lost 0 bases and J 1 base, leaving 8 bases between the germline ends. CDR1 is KGHSH, CDR2 LQKENI, per germline. The CDR3 runs to 15 residues. The CDR3 coding sequence is TGTGCCAGCTCACCACCGGCTAGCGGCACAGATACGCAGTATTTT. Its protein is CASSPPASGTDTQYF.

The V call is TRBV11-1, the J call TRBJ2-3; D tentatively reads TRBD1 or TRBD2 (6 bases each). The CDR3 totals 16 residues. Germline V gene data show CDR1 as SGHAT and CDR2 as FQDESV (reference sequence). V dropped 2 bases and J dropped 1 base, with 13 bases sitting between them. The CDR3 loop reads CASSLLGGGGTDTQYF. In nucleotides, the CDR3 is TGTGCCAGCAGCTTATTGGGGGGCGGGGGCACAGATACGCAGTATTTT.

The chain joins TRBV30 to TRBJ1-5; 8 nucleotides line up with TRBD1. J was trimmed by 4 bases and V by 1 base; bases with no gene match: 9. The CDR3 covers 16 residues. Germline V gene data show CDR1 as GTSNPN and CDR2 as SVGIG (reference sequence). CDR3 loop: CAWSGRGLIGNQPQHF. CDR3 sequence (DNA): TGTGCCTGGAGTGGCAGGGGGCTGATAGGGAATCAGCCCCAGCATTTT.

Details on this clone: Other DNA sequences in the same sample also yield this CDR3. The chain combines TRBV18 with TRBJ1-6; TRBD1 is a possible D gene (5 bases). The CDR3 is made up of 15 amino acids. Germline V lookup: CDR1 KGHSH, CDR2 LQKENI. V was clipped by 3 bases and J by 7 bases, with 13 bases between them. CDR3 nucleotides: TGTGCCAGCTCACCCCAAGGGGATTCGAATTCACCCCTCCACTTT. Translating it yields CASSPQGDSNSPLHF. The full variable domain, its missing parts supplied by reference TRBV18 and TRBJ1-6, is NAGVMQNPRHLVRRRGQEARLRCSPMKGHSHVYWYRQLPEEGLKFMVYLQKENIIDESGMPKERFSAEFPKEGPSILRIQQVVRGDSAAYFCASSPQGDSNSPLHFGNGTRLTVT.

This clone has a handful of counts. A much more abundant neighbour one base away suggests this may be a read error. Other DNA sequences within the sample encode an identical CDR3. This sequence joins TRBV7-9 and TRBJ2-2; weak D call: TRBD1 (6 bases). Germline values: CDR1 SEHNR, CDR2 FQNEAQ (reference sequence). V was trimmed by 3 bases and J by 2 bases, leaving 7 bases between them. The CDR3 consists of 14 residues. Written as DNA, the CDR3 is TGTGCCAGCAGCTTGGGACAAAACACCGGGGAGCTGTTTTTT. It is translated as CASSLGQNTGELFF.

The V gene is TRBV7-3, the J gene TRBJ2-7; the D gene is possibly TRBD1 (5 bases). Germline assignment: CDR1 SGHTA and CDR2 FQGTGA. Trimming stripped 2 bases from V and 0 bases from J, with 5 bases between. This CDR3 has 13 amino acids. The CDR3 reads CASSLDSSYEQYF. The CDR3 DNA reads TGTGCCAGCAGCTTAGACAGCTCCTACGAGCAGTACTTC.